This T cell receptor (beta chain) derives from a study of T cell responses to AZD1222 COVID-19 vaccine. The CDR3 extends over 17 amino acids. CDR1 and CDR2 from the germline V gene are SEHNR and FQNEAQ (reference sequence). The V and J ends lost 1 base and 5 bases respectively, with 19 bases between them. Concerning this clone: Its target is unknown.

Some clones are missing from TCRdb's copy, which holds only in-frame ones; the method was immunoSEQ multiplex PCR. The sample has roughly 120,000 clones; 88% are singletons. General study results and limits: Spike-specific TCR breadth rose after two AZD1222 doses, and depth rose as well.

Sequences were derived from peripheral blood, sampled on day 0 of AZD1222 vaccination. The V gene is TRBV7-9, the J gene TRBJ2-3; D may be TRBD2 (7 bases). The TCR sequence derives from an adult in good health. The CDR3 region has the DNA TGTGCCAGCAGCTTAGGAGGGGGGGCGCGAGCCGTAGATACGCAGTATTTT. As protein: CASSLGGGARAVDTQYF.